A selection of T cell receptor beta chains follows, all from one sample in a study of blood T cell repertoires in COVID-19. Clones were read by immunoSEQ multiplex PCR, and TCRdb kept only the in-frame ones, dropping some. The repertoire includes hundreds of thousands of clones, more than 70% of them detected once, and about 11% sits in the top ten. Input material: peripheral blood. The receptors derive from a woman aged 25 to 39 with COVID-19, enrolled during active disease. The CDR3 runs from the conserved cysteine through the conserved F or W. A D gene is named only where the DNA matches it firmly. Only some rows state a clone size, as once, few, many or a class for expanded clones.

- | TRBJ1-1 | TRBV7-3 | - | TGTGCCAGCAGCCCGAGCGGGGGGAACACTGAAGCTTTCTTT | CASSPSGGNTEAFF
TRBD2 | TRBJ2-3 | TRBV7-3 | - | TGTGCCAGCAGCTTTGGCGGGAGGGATACGCAGTATTTT | CASSFGGRDTQYF
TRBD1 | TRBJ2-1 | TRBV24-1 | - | TGTGCCACCAGTGATACGACAGGGGGCTATGAGCAGTTCTTC | CATSDTTGGYEQFF
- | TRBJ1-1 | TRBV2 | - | TGTGCCAGCACCTCCTCGGCAGGCTACACTGAAGCTTTCTTT | CASTSSAGYTEAFF
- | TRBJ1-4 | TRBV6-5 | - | TGTGCCAGCCGAGAGGCAGGGGTACCTAATGAAAAACTGTTTTTT | CASREAGVPNEKLFF
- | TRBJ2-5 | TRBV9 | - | TGTGCCAGCAGCGTAGCTGGCGGTAAAGAGACCCAGTACTTC | CASSVAGGKETQYF
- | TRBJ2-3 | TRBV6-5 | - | TGTGCCAGCAGTTACTCAGAGCCCACAGATACGCAGTATTTT | CASSYSEPTDTQYF
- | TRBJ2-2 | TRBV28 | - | TGTGCCAGCAGTTTGACAGGTGACGGCGGGGAGCTGTTTTTT | CASSLTGDGGELFF
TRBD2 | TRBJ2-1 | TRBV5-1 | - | TGCGCCAGCAGCCAATCGGGACTAGCTTTGAATGAGCAGTTCTTC | CASSQSGLALNEQFF
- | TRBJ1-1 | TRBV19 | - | TGTGCCAGTAGTATAGCGGGGTTTGGGAATGAAGCTTTCTTT | CASSIAGFGNEAFF
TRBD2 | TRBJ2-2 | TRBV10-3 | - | TGTGCCATCCGAGGACTAGCGAACACCGGGGAGCTGTTTTTT | CAIRGLANTGELFF
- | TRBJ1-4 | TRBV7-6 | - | TGTGCCAGCAGCTTATGGCAGGGAAATGAAAAACTGTTTTTT | CASSLWQGNEKLFF
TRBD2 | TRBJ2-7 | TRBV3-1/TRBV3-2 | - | TGTGCCAGCAGCCCCTCGCGGGGGGCCCGCTACGAGCAGTACTTC | CASSPSRGARYEQYF
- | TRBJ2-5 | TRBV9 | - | TGTGCCAGCACCCCCTCACATATACAAGAGACCCAGTACTTC | CASTPSHIQETQYF
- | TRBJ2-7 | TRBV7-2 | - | TGTGCCAGCACCCCCACAGGCTACGAGCAGTACTTC | CASTPTGYEQYF
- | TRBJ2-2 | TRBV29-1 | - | TGCAGCGTTGGGGCAGGGGATCTTACGGGGGAGCTGTTTTTT | CSVGAGDLTGELFF
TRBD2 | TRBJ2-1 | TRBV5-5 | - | TGTGCCAGCAGCTTTACTAGCGGGAGGAATGAGCAGTTCTTC | CASSFTSGRNEQFF
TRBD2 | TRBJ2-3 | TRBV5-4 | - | TGTGCCAGCAGCTTGGCGGCTAGCGGGAGAGGAGATACGCAGTATTTT | CASSLAASGRGDTQYF
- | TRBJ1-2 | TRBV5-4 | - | TGTGCCAGCAGCTCCCTCAGGGGATCCTATGGCTACACCTTC | CASSSLRGSYGYTF
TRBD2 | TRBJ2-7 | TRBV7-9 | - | TGTGCCAGCAGCCCCGGACTAGCCCCGGGGACCTTC | CASSPGLAPGTF
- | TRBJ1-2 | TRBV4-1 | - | TGCGCCAGCAGCCAGAGAGACTCGAGCTATGGCTACACCTTC | CASSQRDSSYGYTF
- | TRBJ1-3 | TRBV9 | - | TGTGCCAGCAGCGTCAACCAGGGGTTCGGAAACACCATATATTTT | CASSVNQGFGNTIYF
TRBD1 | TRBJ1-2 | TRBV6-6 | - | TGTGCCAGCATCCCGGGACAGGGTATCTACACCTTC | CASIPGQGIYTF
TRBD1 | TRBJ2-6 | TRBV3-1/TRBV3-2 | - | TGTGCCAGTACCGGGACAGGGAACTCTGGGGCCAACGTCCTGACTTTC | CASTGTGNSGANVLTF
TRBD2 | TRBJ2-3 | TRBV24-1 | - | TGTGCCACCAGCAACTCGGCGGGAGGGCCAGATACGCAGTATTTT | CATSNSAGGPDTQYF
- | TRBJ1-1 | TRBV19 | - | TGTGCCAGTAGTATTACCGGTGGGTTGGGGAGCACTGAAGCTTTCTTT | CASSITGGLGSTEAFF
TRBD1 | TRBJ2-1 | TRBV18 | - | TGTGCCAGCTCCCCTCCCGGGGGACAGGGTTACAATGAGCAGTTCTTC | CASSPPGGQGYNEQFF
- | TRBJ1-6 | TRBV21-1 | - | TGTGCCAGCAGCAAAGAGAGTAGGCCGGAGCGGTGCTCACCCCTCCACTTT | CASSKESRPERCSPLHF
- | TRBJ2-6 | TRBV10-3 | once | TGTGCCATACAGGGAGCTGGGGCCAACGTCCTGACTTTC | CAIQGAGANVLTF
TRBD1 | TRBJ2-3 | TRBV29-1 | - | TGCAGCGTTGGACAGGGGCCCACAGATACGCAGTATTTT | CSVGQGPTDTQYF
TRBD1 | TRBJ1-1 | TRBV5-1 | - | TGCGCCAGCAAACCCACAGGGGGCGCGGGCACTGAAGCTTTCTTT | CASKPTGGAGTEAFF
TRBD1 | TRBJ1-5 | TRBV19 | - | TGTGCCAGTAGTCACCGGGACAGTAGCAATCAGCCCCAGCATTTT | CASSHRDSSNQPQHF
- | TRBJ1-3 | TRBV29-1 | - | TGCAGCGTTGTAGAGCGCGGCGGAAACACCATATATTTT | CSVVERGGNTIYF
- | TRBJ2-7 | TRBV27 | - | TGTGCCAGCAGTTTGGGGAGCAACTACGAGCAGTACTTC | CASSLGSNYEQYF
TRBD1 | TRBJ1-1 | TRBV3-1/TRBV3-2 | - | TGTGCCAGCAGCCAGAACAGGGGTGAGGGGACTGAAGCTTTCTTT | CASSQNRGEGTEAFF
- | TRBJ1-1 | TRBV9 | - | TGTGCCAGCAGCGCCCAAGGGGGGAGGGCTGAAGCTTTCTTT | CASSAQGGRAEAFF
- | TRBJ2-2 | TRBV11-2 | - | TGTGCCAGCAGCTTTGGGCAGGGCACCGGGGAGCTGTTTTTT | CASSFGQGTGELFF
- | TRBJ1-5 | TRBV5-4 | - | TGTGCCAGCAGCGTAGAAGGAGTTAGGCCCCAGCATTTT | CASSVEGVRPQHF
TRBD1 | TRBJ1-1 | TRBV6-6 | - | TGTGCCAGCAGTGGACAGGGGATCGTCGCTGAAGCTTTCTTT | CASSGQGIVAEAFF
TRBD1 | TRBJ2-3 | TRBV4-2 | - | TGTGCCAGCAGCCACGGACAGGGGGCGGGAGGCACAGATACGCAGTATTTT | CASSHGQGAGGTDTQYF
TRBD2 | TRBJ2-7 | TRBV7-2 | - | TGTGCCAGCAGCCCATGGGCTGGCGGGAGTTTTCCCTACGAGCAGTACTTC | CASSPWAGGSFPYEQYF
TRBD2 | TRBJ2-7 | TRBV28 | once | TGTGCCAGTCTAGCGGGAGTTGCCGAGCAGTACTTC | CASLAGVAEQYF
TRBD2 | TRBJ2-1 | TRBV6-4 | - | TGTGCCAGCAGTGAGTCAGCGGGGGCCTTCGATGAGCAGTTCTTC | CASSESAGAFDEQFF
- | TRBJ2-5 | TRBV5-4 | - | TGTGCCAGCAGCCTAGAGAGGCAAGAGACCCAGTACTTC | CASSLERQETQYF
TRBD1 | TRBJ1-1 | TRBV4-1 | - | TGCGCCAGCAGCCCTTCAAGGACAGGGGAAGTAGCTTTCTTT | CASSPSRTGEVAFF
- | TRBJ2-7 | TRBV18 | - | TGTGCCAGCTCACCAAGTTCTGGACACAGCTACGAGCAGTACTTC | CASSPSSGHSYEQYF
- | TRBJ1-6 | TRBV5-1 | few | TGCGCCAGCAGCCGTGGCAGGGTAGGAGATTCACCCCTCCACTTT | CASSRGRVGDSPLHF
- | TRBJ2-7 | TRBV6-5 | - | TGTGCCAGCAGGAGGGTCACCTCCTCCTACGAGCAGTACTTC | CASRRVTSSYEQYF
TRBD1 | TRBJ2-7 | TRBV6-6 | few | TGTGCCAGCCGTGACAGGGATAATCTCGAGCAGTACTTC | CASRDRDNLEQYF
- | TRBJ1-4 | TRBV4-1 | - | TGCGCCAGCAGGCGGACGGGAGCAACTAATGAAAAACTGTTTTTT | CASRRTGATNEKLFF
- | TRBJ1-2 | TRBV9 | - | TGTGCCAGCAGCGCTGGCGGGGCCGCGTGGTATGGCTACACCTTC | CASSAGGAAWYGYTF
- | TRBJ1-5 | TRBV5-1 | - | TGCGCCAGCAGCCTCGGACATGCCGGGAGCAATCAGCCCCAGCATTTT | CASSLGHAGSNQPQHF
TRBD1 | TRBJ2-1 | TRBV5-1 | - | TGCGCCAGCAGTAGTGAAGACAGGGGGTGGGAGCAGTTCTTC | CASSSEDRGWEQFF
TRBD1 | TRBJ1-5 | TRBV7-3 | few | TGTGCCAGCAGCTCCCTTGGGGACAGCTCTTTCAATCAGCCCCAGCATTTT | CASSSLGDSSFNQPQHF
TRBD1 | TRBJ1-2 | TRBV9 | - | TGTGCCAGCAGCCCCAGGGGGCAAGATGACTATGGCTACACCTTC | CASSPRGQDDYGYTF
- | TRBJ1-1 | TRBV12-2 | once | TGTGCAAGTCGCCACACCCAACCCCCGGGACAGGGGGACACTGAAGCTTTCTTT | CASRHTQPPGQGDTEAFF
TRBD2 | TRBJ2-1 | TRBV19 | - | TGTGCCACCCACCTAGCGGGAAGTCGCCACAATGAGCAGTTCTTC | CATHLAGSRHNEQFF
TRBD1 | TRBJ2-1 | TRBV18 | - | TGTGCCAGCTCACCGACCGGGACAGCTAACAATGAGCAGTTCTTC | CASSPTGTANNEQFF
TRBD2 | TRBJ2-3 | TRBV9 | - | TGTGCCAGCAGCGGGACTAGCGGGAGCAAAAGCACAGATACGCAGTATTTT | CASSGTSGSKSTDTQYF
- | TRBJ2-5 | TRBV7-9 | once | TGTGCCAGCAGCCCCGACAGAGACCAAGAGACCCAGTACTTC | CASSPDRDQETQYF